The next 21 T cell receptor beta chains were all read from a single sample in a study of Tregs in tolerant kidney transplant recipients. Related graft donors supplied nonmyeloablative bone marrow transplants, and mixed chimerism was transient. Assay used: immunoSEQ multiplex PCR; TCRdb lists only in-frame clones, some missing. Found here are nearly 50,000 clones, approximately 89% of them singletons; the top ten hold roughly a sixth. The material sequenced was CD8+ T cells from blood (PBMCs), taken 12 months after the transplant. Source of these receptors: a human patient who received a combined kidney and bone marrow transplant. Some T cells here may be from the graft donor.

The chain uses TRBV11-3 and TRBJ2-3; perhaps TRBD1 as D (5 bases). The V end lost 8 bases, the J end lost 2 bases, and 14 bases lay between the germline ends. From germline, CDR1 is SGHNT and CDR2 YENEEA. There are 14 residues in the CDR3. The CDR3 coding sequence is TGTGCCAGCGGACACCTGGGGTCCACAGATACGCAGTATTTT. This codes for CASGHLGSTDTQYF.

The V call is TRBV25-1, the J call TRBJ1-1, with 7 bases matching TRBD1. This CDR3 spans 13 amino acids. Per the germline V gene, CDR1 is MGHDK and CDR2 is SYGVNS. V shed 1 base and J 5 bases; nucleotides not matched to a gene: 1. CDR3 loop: CASSEWGQTEAFF. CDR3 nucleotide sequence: TGTGCCAGCAGTGAATGGGGACAGACTGAAGCTTTCTTT. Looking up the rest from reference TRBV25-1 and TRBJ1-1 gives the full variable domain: EADIYQTPRYLVIGTGKKITLECSQTMGHDKMYWYQQDPGMELHLIHYSYGVNSTEKGDLSSESTVSRIRTEHFPLTLESARPSHTSQYLCASSEWGQTEAFFGQGTRLTVV.

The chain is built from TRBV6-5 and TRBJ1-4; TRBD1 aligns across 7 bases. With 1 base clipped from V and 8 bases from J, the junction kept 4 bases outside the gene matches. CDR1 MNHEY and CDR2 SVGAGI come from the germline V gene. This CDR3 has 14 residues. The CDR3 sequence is CASSYYRGDEKLFF. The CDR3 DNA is TGTGCCAGCAGTTACTACAGGGGAGACGAAAAACTGTTTTTT.

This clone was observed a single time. CDR3 coding DNA: TGTGCCAGCAGTGACACCCACTCAAATCTACGCGAGCAGTACTTC. Its translation: CASSDTHSNLREQYF. The rearrangement uses TRBV6-4 and TRBJ2-7; unclear D gene. In germline, CDR1 is MRHNA, CDR2 SNTAGT. The germline V and J ends were trimmed by 2 bases and 6 bases, with 17 bases remaining between them. The CDR3 extends over 15 amino acids.

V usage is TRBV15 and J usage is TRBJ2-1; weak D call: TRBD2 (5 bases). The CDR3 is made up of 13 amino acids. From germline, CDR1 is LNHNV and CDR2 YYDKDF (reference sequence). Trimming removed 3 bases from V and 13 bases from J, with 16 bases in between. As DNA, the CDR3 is TGTGCCACCAGCAGTGTAGGTGGAGGACGACAGTTCTTC. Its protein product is CATSSVGGGRQFF.

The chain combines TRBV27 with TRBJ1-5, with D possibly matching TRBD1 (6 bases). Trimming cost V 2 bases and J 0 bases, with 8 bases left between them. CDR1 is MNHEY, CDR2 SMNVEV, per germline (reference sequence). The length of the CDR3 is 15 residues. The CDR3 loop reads CASSLGQYSNQPQHF. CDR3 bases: TGTGCCAGCAGTTTAGGACAGTATAGCAATCAGCCCCAGCATTTT.

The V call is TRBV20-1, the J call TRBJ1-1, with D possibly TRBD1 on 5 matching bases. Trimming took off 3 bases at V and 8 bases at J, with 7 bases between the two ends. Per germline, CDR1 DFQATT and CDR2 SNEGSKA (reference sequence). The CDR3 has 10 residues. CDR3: CSASGAEAFF. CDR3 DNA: TGCAGTGCTAGTGGGGCAGAAGCTTTCTTT.

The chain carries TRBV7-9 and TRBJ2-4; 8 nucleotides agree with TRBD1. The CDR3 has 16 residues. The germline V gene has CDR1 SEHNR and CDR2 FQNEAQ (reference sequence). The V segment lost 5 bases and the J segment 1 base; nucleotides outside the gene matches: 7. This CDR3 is CASSGTTGGAKNIQYF. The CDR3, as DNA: TGTGCCAGCAGCGGAACAACAGGGGGGGCCAAAAACATTCAGTACTTC.

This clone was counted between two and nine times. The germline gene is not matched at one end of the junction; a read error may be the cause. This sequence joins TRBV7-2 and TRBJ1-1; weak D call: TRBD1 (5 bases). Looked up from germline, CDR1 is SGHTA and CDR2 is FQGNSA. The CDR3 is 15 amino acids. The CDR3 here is CASSQGVTLDAEAFF. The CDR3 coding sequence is TGCGCCAGCAGCCAAGGGGTAACGCTAGACGCTGAAGCTTTCTTT.

The CDR3 loop reads CASSEQTHLGYTF. CDR3 bases: TGTGCCAGCAGTGAGCAGACTCACCTCGGCTACACCTTC. The V gene is TRBV2, the J gene TRBJ1-2; no clear D gene. The V gene lost 3 bases and the J gene lost 8 bases, with 13 bases spanning the gap. The CDR3 has 13 amino acids. Germline assignment: CDR1 SNHLY and CDR2 FYNNEI.

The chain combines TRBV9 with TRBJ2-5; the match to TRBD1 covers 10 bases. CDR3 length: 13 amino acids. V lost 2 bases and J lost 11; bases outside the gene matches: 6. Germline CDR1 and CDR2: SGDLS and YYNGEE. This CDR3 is CASSVGTGVEQYF. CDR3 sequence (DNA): TGTGCCAGCAGCGTGGGGACAGGGGTAGAGCAGTACTTC.

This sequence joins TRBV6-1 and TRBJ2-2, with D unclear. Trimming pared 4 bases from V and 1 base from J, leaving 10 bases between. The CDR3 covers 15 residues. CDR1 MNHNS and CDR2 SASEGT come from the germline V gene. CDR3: CASSASVKNTGELFF. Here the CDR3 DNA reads TGTGCCAGCAGTGCTAGTGTAAAGAACACCGGGGAGCTGTTTTTT.

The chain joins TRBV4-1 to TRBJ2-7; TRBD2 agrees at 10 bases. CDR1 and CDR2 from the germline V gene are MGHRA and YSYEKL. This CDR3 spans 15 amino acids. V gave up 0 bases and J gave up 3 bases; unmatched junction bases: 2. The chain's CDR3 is CASSQERTSGYEQYF. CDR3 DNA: TGCGCCAGCAGCCAAGAGCGGACTAGCGGCTACGAGCAGTACTTC.

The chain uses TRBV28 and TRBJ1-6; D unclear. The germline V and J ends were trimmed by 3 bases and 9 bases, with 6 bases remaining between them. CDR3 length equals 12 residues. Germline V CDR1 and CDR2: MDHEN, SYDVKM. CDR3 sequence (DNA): TGTGCCAGCAGTTTTACGGGTTCACCCCTCCACTTT. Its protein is CASSFTGSPLHF.

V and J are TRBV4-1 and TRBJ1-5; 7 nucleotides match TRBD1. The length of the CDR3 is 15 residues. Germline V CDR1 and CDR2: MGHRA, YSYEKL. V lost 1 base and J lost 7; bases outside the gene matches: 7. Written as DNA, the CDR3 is TGCGCCAGCAGCCAAGCTAACCCAGGGGGACAGCCCCAGCATTTT. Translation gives CASSQANPGGQPQHF.

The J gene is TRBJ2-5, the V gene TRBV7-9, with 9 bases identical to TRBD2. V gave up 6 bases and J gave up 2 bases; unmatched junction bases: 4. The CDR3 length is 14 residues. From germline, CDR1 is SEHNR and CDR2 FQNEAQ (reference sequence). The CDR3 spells CASSRTSGQETQYF. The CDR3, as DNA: TGTGCCAGCAGTCGTACTAGCGGGCAAGAGACCCAGTACTTC. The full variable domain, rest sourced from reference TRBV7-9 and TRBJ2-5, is DTGVSQNPRHKITKRGQNVTFRCDPISEHNRLYWYRQTLGQGPEFLTYFQNEAQLEKSRLLSDRFSAERPKGSFSTLEIQRTEQGDSAMYLCASSRTSGQETQYFGPGTRLLVL.

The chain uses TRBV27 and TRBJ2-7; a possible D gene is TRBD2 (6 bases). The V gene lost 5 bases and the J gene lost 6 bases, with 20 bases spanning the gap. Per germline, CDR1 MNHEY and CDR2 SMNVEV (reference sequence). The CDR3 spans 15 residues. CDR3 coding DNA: TGTGCCAGCAGTCACCCTGGACGACCGGAGGGCGAGCAGTACTTC. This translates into CASSHPGRPEGEQYF.

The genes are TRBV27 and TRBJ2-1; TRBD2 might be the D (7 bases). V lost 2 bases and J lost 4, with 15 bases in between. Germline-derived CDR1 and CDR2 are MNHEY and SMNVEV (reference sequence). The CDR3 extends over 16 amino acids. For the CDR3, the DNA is TGTGCCAGCAGTTTAACAGGGTGGGGGGGGTACAATGAGCAGTTCTTC. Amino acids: CASSLTGWGGYNEQFF.

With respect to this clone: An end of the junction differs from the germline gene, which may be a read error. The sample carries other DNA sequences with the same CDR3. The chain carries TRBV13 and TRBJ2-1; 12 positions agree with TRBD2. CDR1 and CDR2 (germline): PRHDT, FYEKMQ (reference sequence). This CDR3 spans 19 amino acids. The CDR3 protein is CASSPISRLAGEIYNEQFF. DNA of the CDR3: TGTGCCAGCAGCCCCATCTCACGACTAGCGGGAGAGATTTACAATGAACAGTTCTTC.

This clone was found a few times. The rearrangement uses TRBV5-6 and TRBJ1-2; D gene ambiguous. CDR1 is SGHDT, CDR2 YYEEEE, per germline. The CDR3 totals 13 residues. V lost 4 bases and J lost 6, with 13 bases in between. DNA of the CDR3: TGTGCCAGCAGCACCTCAGGAATCCATGGCTACACCTTC. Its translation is CASSTSGIHGYTF.

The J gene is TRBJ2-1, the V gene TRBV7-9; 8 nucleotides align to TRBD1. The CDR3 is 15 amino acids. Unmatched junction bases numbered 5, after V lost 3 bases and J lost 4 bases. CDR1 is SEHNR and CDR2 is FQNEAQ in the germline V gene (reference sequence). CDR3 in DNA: TGTGCCAGCAGCTTCCCGGGACAGGTTTACAATGAGCAGTTCTTC. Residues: CASSFPGQVYNEQFF.